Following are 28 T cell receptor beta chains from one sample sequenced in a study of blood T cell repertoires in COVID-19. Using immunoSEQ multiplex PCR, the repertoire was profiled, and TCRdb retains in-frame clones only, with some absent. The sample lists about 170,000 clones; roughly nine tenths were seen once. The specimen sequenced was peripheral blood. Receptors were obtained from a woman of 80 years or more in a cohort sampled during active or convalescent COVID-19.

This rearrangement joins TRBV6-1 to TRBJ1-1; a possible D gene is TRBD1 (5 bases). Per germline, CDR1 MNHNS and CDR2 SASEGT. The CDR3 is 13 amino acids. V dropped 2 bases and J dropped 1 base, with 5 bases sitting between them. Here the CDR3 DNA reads TGTGCCAGCAGTGAACAGGGGAACACTGAAGCTTTCTTT. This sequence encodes CASSEQGNTEAFF.

The CDR3 region has the DNA TGTGCCAGCAGCAAAGAGGTTAGCGGAGAGACCCAGTACTTC. Translation gives CASSKEVSGETQYF. This chain joins TRBV21-1 and TRBJ2-5; whether TRBD2, the table's D call, matches the DNA was not checked. TRBV21-1 is a documented pseudogene. The CDR3 is 14 amino acids.

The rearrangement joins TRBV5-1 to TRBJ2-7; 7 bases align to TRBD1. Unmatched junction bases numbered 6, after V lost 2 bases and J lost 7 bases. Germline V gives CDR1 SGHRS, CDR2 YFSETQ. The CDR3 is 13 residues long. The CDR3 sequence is CASSLQGSGEQYF. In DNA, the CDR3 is TGCGCCAGCAGCTTACAGGGGTCGGGGGAGCAGTACTTC.

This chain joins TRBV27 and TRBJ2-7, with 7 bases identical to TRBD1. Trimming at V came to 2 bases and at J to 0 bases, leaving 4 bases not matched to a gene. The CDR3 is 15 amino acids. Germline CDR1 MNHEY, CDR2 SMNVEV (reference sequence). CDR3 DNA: TGTGCCAGCAGTTTAGGGGACAGTAGCTCCTACGAGCAGTACTTC. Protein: CASSLGDSSSYEQYF.

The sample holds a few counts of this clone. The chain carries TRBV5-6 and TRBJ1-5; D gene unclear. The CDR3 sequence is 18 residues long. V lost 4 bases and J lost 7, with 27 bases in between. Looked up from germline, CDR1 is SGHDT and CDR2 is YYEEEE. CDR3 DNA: TGTGCCAGCAGCCACTACTCGTCGGAGGTGCTTAGTAACCAGCCCCAGCATTTT. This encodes CASSHYSSEVLSNQPQHF.

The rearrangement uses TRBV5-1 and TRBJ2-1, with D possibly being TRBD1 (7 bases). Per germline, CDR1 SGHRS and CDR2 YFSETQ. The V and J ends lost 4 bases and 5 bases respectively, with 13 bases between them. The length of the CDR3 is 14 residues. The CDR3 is CASSRGTANNEQFF. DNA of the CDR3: TGCGCCAGCAGCCGCGGGACAGCCAACAATGAGCAGTTCTTC.

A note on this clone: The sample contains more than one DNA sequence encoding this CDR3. The CDR3 reads CASSPSRGNQPQHF. The CDR3 DNA reads as TGTGCCAGCTCACCGTCCAGGGGGAATCAGCCCCAGCATTTT. The V and J genes are TRBV18 and TRBJ1-5; 7 bases line up with TRBD1. The V gene end was trimmed by 3 bases and the J gene end by 4 bases; junction bases not matched to a gene: 3. CDR1 is KGHSH, CDR2 LQKENI, per germline. This CDR3 has 14 residues.

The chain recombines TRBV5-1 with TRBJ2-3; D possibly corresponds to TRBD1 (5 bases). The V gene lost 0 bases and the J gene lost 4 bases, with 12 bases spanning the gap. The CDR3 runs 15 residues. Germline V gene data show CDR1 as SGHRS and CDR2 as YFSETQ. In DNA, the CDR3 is TGCGCCAGCAGCTTGGAAGGGGCCCCCCCAGATACGCAGTATTTT. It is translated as CASSLEGAPPDTQYF.

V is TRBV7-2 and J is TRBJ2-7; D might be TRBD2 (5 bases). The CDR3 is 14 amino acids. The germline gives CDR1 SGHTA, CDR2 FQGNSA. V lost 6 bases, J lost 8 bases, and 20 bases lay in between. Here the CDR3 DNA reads TGTGCCAGCAGATCCGAGGGTGGTAGTCTCAAGCAGTACTTC. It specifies CASRSEGGSLKQYF.

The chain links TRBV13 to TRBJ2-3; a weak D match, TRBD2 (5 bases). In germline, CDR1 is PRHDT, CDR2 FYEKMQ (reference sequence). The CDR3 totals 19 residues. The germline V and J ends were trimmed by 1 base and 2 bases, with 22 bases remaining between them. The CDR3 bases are TGTGCCAGCAGCTTAGCGGTCGCGGGCTCCTATAATATCACAGATACGCAGTATTTT. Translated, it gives CASSLAVAGSYNITDTQYF.

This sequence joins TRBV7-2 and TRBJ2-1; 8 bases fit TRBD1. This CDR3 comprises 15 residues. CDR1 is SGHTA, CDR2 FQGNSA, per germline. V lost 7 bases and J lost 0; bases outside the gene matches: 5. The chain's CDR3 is CASTGTGSSYNEQFF. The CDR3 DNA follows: TGTGCCAGCACCGGGACAGGCTCCTCCTACAATGAGCAGTTCTTC.

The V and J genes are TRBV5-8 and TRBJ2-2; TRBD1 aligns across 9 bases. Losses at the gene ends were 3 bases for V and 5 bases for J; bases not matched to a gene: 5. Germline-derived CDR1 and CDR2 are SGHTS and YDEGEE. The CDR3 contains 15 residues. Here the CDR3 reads CASSSGTGRTGELFF. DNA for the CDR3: TGTGCCAGCAGCTCCGGGACAGGGAGGACCGGGGAGCTGTTTTTT.

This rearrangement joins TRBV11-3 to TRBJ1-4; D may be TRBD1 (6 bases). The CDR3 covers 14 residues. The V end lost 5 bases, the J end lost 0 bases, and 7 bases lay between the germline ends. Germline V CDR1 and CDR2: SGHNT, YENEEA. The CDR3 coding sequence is TGTGCCAGCAGCGCAGGGGCAACTAATGAAAAACTGTTTTTT. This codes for CASSAGATNEKLFF.

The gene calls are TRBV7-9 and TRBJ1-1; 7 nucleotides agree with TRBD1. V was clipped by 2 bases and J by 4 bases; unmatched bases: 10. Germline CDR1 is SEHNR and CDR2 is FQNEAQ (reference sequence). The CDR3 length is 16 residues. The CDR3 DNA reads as TGTGCCAGCAGCTTAATAAGGGGGCAGATCCTCACTGAAGCTTTCTTT. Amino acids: CASSLIRGQILTEAFF.

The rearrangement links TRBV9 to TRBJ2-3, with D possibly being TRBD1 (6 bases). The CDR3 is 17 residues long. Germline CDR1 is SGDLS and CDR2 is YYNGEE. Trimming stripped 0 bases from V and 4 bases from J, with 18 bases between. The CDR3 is CASSVGGQGRGPDTQYF. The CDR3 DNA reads TGTGCCAGCAGCGTAGGGGGTCAGGGGCGCGGTCCAGATACGCAGTATTTT.

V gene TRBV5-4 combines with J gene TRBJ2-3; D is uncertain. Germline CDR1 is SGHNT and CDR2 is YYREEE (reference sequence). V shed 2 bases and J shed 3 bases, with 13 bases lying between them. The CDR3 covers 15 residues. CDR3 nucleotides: TGTGCCAGCAGCTTCCGAGGTGCCGATACAGATACGCAGTATTTT. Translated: CASSFRGADTDTQYF.

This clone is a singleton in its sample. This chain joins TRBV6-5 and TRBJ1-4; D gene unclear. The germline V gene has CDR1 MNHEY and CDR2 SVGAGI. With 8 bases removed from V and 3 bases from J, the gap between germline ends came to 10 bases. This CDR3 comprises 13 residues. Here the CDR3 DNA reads TGTGCCAGCCGGTTCTCGCCTAATGAAAAACTGTTTTTT. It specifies CASRFSPNEKLFF.

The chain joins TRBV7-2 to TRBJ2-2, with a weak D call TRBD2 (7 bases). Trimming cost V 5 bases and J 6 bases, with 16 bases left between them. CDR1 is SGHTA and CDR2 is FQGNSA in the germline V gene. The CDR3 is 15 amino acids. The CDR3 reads CASSLQRGGAGELFF. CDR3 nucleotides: TGTGCCAGCAGCCTCCAGAGGGGGGGGGCCGGGGAGCTGTTTTTT.

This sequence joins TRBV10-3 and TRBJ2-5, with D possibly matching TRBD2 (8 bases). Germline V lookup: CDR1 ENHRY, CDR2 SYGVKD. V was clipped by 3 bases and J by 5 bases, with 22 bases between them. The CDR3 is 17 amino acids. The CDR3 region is CAISEPSTGTRKETQYF. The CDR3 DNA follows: TGTGCCATCAGTGAACCCTCGACAGGGACTAGAAAGGAGACCCAGTACTTC.

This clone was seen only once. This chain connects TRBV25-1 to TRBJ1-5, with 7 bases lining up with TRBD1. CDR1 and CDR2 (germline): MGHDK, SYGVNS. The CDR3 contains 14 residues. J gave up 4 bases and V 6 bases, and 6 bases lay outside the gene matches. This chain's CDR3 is CASRETGSNQPQHF. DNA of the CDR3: TGTGCCAGCAGGGAGACAGGGTCGAATCAGCCCCAGCATTTT.

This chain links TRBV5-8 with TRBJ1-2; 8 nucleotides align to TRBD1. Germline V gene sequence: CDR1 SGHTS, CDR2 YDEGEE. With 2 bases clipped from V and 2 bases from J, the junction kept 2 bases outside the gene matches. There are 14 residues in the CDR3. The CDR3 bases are TGTGCCAGCAGCTTACCAGGGGGCAACTATGGCTACACCTTC. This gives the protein CASSLPGGNYGYTF.

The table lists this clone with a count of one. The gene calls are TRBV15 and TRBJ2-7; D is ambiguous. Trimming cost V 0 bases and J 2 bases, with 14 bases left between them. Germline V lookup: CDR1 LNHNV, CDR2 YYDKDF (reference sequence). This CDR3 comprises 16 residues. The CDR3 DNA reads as TGTGCCACCAGCAGAGAGGCAGCTAGGCCCCCCTACGAGCAGTACTTC. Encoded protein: CATSREAARPPYEQYF.

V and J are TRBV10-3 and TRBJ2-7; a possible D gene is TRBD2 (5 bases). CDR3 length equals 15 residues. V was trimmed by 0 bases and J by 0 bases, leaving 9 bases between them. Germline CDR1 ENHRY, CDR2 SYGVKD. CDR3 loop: CAISESSGSSYEQYV. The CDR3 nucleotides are TGTGCCATCAGTGAGTCGAGTGGGAGCTCCTACGAGCAGTACGTC.

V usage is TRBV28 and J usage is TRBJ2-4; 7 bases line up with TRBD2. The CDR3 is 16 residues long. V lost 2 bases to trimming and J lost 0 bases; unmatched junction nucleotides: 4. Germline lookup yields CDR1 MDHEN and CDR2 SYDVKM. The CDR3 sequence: CASSLAGVLAKNIQYF. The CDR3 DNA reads TGTGCCAGCAGTTTAGCGGGGGTTCTAGCCAAAAACATTCAGTACTTC.

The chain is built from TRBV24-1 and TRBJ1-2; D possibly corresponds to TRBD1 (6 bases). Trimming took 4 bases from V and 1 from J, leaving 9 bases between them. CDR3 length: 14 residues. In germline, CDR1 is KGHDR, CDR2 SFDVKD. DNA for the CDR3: TGTGCCACCAGTGAAGCAGGGGTTAACTATGGCTACACCTTC. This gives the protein CATSEAGVNYGYTF.

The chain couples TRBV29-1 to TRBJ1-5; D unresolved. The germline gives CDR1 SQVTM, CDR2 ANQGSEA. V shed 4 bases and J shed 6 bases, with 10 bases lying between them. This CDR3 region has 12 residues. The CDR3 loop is CSVAREGQPQHF. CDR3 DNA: TGCAGCGTTGCTCGGGAAGGTCAGCCCCAGCATTTT.

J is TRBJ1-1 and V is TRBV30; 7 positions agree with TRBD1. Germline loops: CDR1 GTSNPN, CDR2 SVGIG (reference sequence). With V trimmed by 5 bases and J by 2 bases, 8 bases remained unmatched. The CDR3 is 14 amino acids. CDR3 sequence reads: CAWGSQGSNTEAFF. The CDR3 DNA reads TGTGCCTGGGGGTCACAGGGGAGTAACACTGAAGCTTTCTTT.

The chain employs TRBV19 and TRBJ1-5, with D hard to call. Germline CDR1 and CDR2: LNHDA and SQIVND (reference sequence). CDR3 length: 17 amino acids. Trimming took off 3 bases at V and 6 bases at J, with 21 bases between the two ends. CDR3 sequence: CASSISARGTVRQPQHF. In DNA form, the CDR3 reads TGTGCCAGTAGTATTTCGGCGAGAGGTACGGTCCGTCAGCCCCAGCATTTT.